This T cell receptor beta chain was observed in a study of T cells after yellow fever vaccination. TCRdb re-derived calls from the 5' RACE reads in MiXCR, one entry per CDR3 protein. The table has 400,000 or so distinct CDR3 sequences, approximately 10% seen once. The table lists this clonotype with a count of one. What it binds is not known. Per the germline V gene, CDR1 is SEHNR and CDR2 is FQNEAQ (reference sequence). V was trimmed by 4 bases and J by 8 bases, leaving 20 bases between them. The CDR3 contains 16 residues. Study findings and constraints: Researchers report a weaker secondary response that nonetheless peaked faster, day 5 versus 15. Abundant bulk-derived clonotypes could contaminate FACS-sorted repertoires. The study re-detected most primary-vaccination clones after the booster (roughly 95% CD4, around 89% CD8).

This receptor was taken from a man between 18 and 29 years old who received the YFV17D yellow fever vaccine. The sample in question was PBMCs, obtained on the day of the first yellow fever vaccination. This chain links TRBV7-9 with TRBJ1-4, with D possibly matching TRBD1 (6 bases). CDR3 nucleotide sequence: TGTGCCAGCAGCTCAGGGAGACAGGTCGGATTCGAAAAACTGTTTTTT. Translated: CASSSGRQVGFEKLFF.